This T cell receptor beta chain originates from a study of T cells after yellow fever vaccination. Study conclusions and caveats: Re-detected after boosting: most primary clones, almost 98% of CD4 and about 90% of CD8.

TCRdb re-called the 5' RACE reads with MiXCR, one entry per CDR3 protein. The sample lists 150,000 or so distinct CDR3 sequences, approximately 6.6% occurring once. The CDR3 runs to 18 residues. CDR1 is LNHDA and CDR2 is SQIVND in the germline V gene (reference sequence). V was clipped by 3 bases and J by 0 bases, with 15 bases between them. This clonotype has ten or more counts. Antigen specificity is unknown. The clonotype was recovered from a man between 25 and 39 years old who received the YFV17D yellow fever vaccine. The chain combines TRBV19 with TRBJ2-6, with D possibly being TRBD1 (5 bases). The sequences come from CD4+ T cells sorted from PBMCs, collected 10 days after the yellow fever booster vaccination. In DNA form, the CDR3 reads TGTGCCAGTAGTATCATAATTGGACACCCCTCTGGGGCCAACGTCCTGACTTTC. Its translation: CASSIIIGHPSGANVLTF.